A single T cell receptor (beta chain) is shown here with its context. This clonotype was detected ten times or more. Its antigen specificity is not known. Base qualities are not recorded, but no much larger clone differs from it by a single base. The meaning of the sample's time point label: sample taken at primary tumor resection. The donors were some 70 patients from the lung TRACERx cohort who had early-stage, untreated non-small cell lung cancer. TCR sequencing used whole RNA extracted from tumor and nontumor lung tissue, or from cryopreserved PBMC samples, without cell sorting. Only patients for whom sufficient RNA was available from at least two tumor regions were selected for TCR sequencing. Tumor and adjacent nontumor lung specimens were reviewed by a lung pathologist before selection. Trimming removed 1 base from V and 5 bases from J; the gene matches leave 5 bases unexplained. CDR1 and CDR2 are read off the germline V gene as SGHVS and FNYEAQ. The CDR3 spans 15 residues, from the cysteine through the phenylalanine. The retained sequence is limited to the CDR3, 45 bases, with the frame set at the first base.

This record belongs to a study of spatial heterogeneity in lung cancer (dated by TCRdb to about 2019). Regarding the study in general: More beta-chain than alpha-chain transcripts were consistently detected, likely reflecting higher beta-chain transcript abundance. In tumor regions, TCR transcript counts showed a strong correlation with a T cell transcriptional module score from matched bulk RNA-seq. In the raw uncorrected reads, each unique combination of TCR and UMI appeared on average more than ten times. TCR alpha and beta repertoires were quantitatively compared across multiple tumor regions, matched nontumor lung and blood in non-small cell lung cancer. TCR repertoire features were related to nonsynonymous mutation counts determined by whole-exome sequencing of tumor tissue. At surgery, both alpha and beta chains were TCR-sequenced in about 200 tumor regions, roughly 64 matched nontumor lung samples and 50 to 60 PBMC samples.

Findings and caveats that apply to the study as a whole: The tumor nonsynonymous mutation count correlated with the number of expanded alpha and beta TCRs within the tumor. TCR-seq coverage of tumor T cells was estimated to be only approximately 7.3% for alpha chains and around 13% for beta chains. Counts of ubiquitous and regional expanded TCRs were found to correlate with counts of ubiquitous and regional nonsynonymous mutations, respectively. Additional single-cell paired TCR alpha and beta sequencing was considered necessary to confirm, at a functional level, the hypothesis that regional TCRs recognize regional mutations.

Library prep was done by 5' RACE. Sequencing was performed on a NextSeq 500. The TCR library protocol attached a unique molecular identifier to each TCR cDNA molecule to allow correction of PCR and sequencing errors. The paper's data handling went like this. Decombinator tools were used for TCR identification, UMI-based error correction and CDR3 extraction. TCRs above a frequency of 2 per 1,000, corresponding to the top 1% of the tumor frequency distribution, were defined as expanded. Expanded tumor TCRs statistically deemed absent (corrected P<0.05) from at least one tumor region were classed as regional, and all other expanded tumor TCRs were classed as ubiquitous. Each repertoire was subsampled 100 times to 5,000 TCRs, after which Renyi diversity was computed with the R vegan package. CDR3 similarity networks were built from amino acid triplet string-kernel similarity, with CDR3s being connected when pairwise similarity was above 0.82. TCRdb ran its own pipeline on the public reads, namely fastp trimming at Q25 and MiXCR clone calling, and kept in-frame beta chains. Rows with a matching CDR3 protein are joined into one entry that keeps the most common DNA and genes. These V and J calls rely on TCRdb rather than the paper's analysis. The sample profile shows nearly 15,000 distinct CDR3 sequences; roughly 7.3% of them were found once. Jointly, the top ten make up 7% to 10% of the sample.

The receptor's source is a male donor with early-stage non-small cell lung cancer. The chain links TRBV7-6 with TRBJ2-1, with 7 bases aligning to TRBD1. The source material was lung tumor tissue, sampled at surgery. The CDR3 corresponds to CASSLVPQGNNEQFF. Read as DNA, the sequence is TGTGCCAGCAGCTTAGTGCCACAGGGGAACAATGAGCAGTTCTTC.